A single sample gave rise to the 11 T cell receptor beta chains below, sequenced in a study. Via MiXCR, TCRdb re-called the 5' RACE reads, giving one row per CDR3 protein. The repertoire consists of tens of thousands of distinct CDR3 sequences, with 29% occurring once and the leading ten covering 3.7%. Sample: memory CD4+ T cells sorted from a lymph node. Subset here: memory CD4+ T cells, CD4+CD45RO+CD25-. These receptors came from a female donor with breast cancer.

The V call is TRBV6-1, the J call TRBJ1-5; D is unresolved. Germline V gene sequence: CDR1 MNHNS, CDR2 SASEGT. There are 15 residues in the CDR3. The V end lost 8 bases, the J end lost 0 bases, and 14 bases lay between the germline ends. This CDR3 is CASAGQIYSNQPQHF. The CDR3 DNA reads TGTGCCAGCGCCGGCCAGATTTATAGCAATCAGCCCCAGCATTTT.

This clonotype was seen a handful of times. The rearrangement links TRBV19 to TRBJ1-1; TRBD1 matches 7 bases. The CDR3 has 12 amino acids. CDR1 is LNHDA, CDR2 SQIVND, per germline (reference sequence). After removal of 4 bases from V and 7 bases from J, the junction contained 3 bases not matched to a gene. CDR3 sequence: CASSTYRGEAFF. Written as DNA, the CDR3 is TGTGCCAGTAGTACCTACAGGGGTGAAGCTTTCTTT.

The sample holds many counts of this clonotype. This chain joins TRBV10-1 and TRBJ2-1; 8 bases line up with TRBD2. CDR1 and CDR2 (germline): WNHNN, SYGVQD (reference sequence). The CDR3 contains 15 residues. After removal of 3 bases from V and 4 bases from J, the junction contained 5 bases not matched to a gene. The CDR3 sequence: CASSDRAGVYNEQFF. DNA of the CDR3: TGCGCCAGCAGTGACCGAGCGGGGGTGTACAATGAGCAGTTCTTC.

The chain employs TRBV5-1 and TRBJ1-1, with D unclear. This CDR3 region has 13 residues. Trimming removed 0 bases from V and 3 bases from J, with 6 bases in between. Germline values: CDR1 SGHRS, CDR2 YFSETQ. CDR3 nucleotide sequence: TGCGCCAGCAGCTTGGAGGCAGACACTGAAGCTTTCTTT. Protein product: CASSLEADTEAFF.

The chain uses TRBV4-2 and TRBJ2-3; possibly TRBD2 for D (5 bases). V dropped 0 bases and J dropped 0 bases, with 10 bases sitting between them. Per germline, CDR1 LGHNA and CDR2 YNFKEQ. CDR3 length: 16 residues. CDR3 bases: TGTGCCAGCAGCCAAGATAATCGGACTAGCACAGATACGCAGTATTTT. It is translated as CASSQDNRTSTDTQYF.

This clonotype was detected only a few times. The chain has TRBV6-1 and TRBJ2-1, with TRBD2 matching over 8 bases. The CDR3 spans 15 residues. Germline-derived CDR1 and CDR2 are MNHNS and SASEGT. The ends lost 7 bases at V and 8 bases at J; junction bases unmatched: 13. The CDR3 loop is CASNRYGTSSDEQFF. CDR3 sequence (DNA): TGTGCCAGCAATCGCTATGGGACTAGTTCCGATGAGCAGTTCTTC.

This sequence joins TRBV5-5 and TRBJ1-2; no reliable D call. Between the trimmed V and J ends, which lost 4 bases and 8 bases, there was a span of 12 bases. The germline V gene has CDR1 SGHKS and CDR2 YYEKEE (reference sequence). CDR3 length: 12 residues. The CDR3 sequence is CASSIATEGYTF. The CDR3 DNA sequence: TGTGCCAGCAGCATAGCTACGGAAGGCTACACCTTC. The full variable domain, with the rest looked up from reference TRBV5-5 and TRBJ1-2, is DAGVTQSPTHLIKTRGQQVTLRCSPISGHKSVSWYQQVLGQGPQFIFQYYEKEERGRGNFPDRFSARQFPNYSSELNVNALLLGDSALYLCASSIATEGYTFGSGTRLTVV.

This clonotype was seen a few times. This chain links TRBV7-9 with TRBJ2-7; maybe TRBD2 (6 bases). Trimming cost V 1 base and J 3 bases, with 16 bases left between them. The CDR3 length is 16 residues. CDR1 and CDR2 from the germline V gene are SEHNR and FQNEAQ (reference sequence). CDR3 amino acids: CASSLGRGTPRYEQYF. For the CDR3, the DNA is TGTGCCAGCAGCTTAGGTCGGGGGACTCCACGCTACGAGCAGTACTTC.

This clonotype was counted a few times. The chain links TRBV29-1 to TRBJ2-5; possible D gene TRBD1, 6 bases. The V gene's germline CDR1 is SQVTM and CDR2 ANQGSEA. This CDR3 contains 12 residues. With 8 bases removed from V and 3 bases from J, the gap between germline ends came to 13 bases. In DNA, the CDR3 is TGCAGCTCGAGGGGGTCTAAAGAGACCCAGTACTTC. This translates into CSSRGSKETQYF.

The chain uses TRBV9 and TRBJ2-2; possible D gene TRBD2, 5 bases. CDR3 length: 13 amino acids. Trimming shortened V by 7 bases and J by 2 bases, and 9 bases separated the two germline ends. Germline-derived CDR1 and CDR2 are SGDLS and YYNGEE. DNA for the CDR3: TGTGCCAGCTCCCTAGCTAACACCGGGGAGCTGTTTTTT. The encoded protein is CASSLANTGELFF.

This clonotype was picked up a small number of times. The V call is TRBV5-1, the J call TRBJ2-6; D may correspond to TRBD1 or TRBD2 (5 bases each). The CDR3 totals 16 residues. Per the germline V gene, CDR1 is SGHRS and CDR2 is YFSETQ. V dropped 4 bases and J dropped 0 bases, with 11 bases sitting between them. The CDR3 here is CASSLGTNSGANVLTF. DNA for the CDR3: TGCGCCAGCAGCCTGGGGACCAACTCTGGGGCCAACGTCCTGACTTTC.